One and the same sample provided the 12 T cell receptor beta chains below, sequenced in a study of T cells in Graves' hyperthyroidism and ophthalmopathy. It was RNA transcripts that yielded the amplified TCR beta CDR3 regions. In the first-round RT-PCR of the TCR CDR3, the HTBI primer set was used. From the multiplex PCR reads, TCRdb called clonotypes with MiXCR, one entry per CDR3 protein. Among hundreds of thousands of distinct CDR3 sequences, over 12% were seen once, and the ten largest hold 13%. Sequencing used blood. The receptor set was obtained from a man aged 18 to 29 with Graves' ophthalmopathy.

This clonotype turned up a few times. The chain joins TRBV5-1 to TRBJ2-7; D not certain. This CDR3 spans 13 amino acids. V dropped 3 bases and J dropped 5 bases, with 12 bases sitting between them. CDR1 SGHRS and CDR2 YFSETQ come from the germline V gene. CDR3 nucleotide sequence: TGCGCCAGCAGCTCGGATGAAGGGAACGAGCAGTACTTC. This translates into CASSSDEGNEQYF.

This clonotype was counted at least ten times. This sequence joins TRBV12-3 or TRBV12-4 and TRBJ1-1; D not resolved. V was pared by 5 bases and J by 0 bases, with 16 bases between. This CDR3 contains 16 residues. CDR3 sequence: CASSLPLASLNTEAFF. In nucleotides, the CDR3 is TGTGCCAGCAGTCTCCCCTTGGCTTCTCTGAACACTGAAGCTTTCTTT.

In this sample, this clonotype turned up a few times. The rearrangement links TRBV6-1 to TRBJ2-7; 7 bases are shared with TRBD1. The CDR3 extends over 13 amino acids. V was pared by 5 bases and J by 3 bases, with 4 bases of the junction left unmatched. Germline V gives CDR1 MNHNS, CDR2 SASEGT. The CDR3 reads CASSITGVYEQYF. The CDR3 bases are TGTGCCAGCAGTATTACAGGGGTCTACGAGCAGTACTTC.

Worth noting for this clonotype: One base away lies a much larger clone, so this may be a sequencing read error. The CDR3 coding sequence is TGTGCCAGGACTGGTATAGACAGGGAGCCTAGCACAGATACGCAGTATTTT. Its translation is CARTGIDREPSTDTQYF. The chain uses TRBV25-1 and TRBJ2-3; 7 bases fit TRBD1. Germline V gives CDR1 MGHDK, CDR2 SYGVNS. CDR3 size: 17 residues. Trimming removed 9 bases from V and 0 bases from J; junction bases left unmatched: 15.

This clonotype was seen repeatedly, ten times or more. V gene TRBV12-3 or TRBV12-4 combines with J gene TRBJ1-5; D gene uncertain. This CDR3 is 13 amino acids long. V shed 1 base and J shed 5 bases, with 6 bases lying between them. The CDR3 is CASSLGIYQPQHF. The CDR3 DNA is TGTGCCAGCAGTTTAGGGATCTATCAGCCCCAGCATTTT.

This chain links TRBV19 with TRBJ2-6; D is ambiguous. In germline, CDR1 is LNHDA, CDR2 SQIVND (reference sequence). The CDR3 totals 14 residues. Trimming removed 5 bases at V and 0 bases at J, with 5 bases between. CDR3 in amino acids: CASSASSGANVLTF. In DNA form, the CDR3 reads TGTGCCAGTAGTGCGTCCTCTGGGGCCAACGTCCTGACTTTC.

This clonotype was recorded many times. The V call is TRBV7-8, the J call TRBJ2-1; no reliable D call. The CDR3 consists of 14 residues. Germline CDR1 SGHVS, CDR2 FQNEAQ. Trimming shortened V by 1 base and J by 8 bases, and 12 bases separated the two germline ends. The CDR3, as DNA: TGTGCCAGCAGCTTAGAAGTGGGTGTGGATGAGCAGTTCTTC. It yields the protein CASSLEVGVDEQFF.

The V and J genes are TRBV13 and TRBJ1-2, with a weak D call TRBD1 (5 bases). This CDR3 is built from 15 residues. Germline CDR1 is PRHDT and CDR2 is FYEKMQ (reference sequence). V dropped 1 base and J dropped 8 bases, with 17 bases sitting between them. CDR3 coding DNA: TGTGCCAGCAGCTTAGACCCCCCGGGGGATTGGGGCTACACCTTC. Its protein product is CASSLDPPGDWGYTF.

This sequence joins TRBV5-6 and TRBJ1-1; a possible D gene is TRBD1 (6 bases). Germline V lookup: CDR1 SGHDT, CDR2 YYEEEE. The CDR3 runs to 16 residues. Between the trimmed V and J ends, which lost 4 bases and 8 bases, there was a span of 24 bases. CDR3 sequence: CASSTLQGGLLPEAFF. CDR3 bases: TGTGCCAGCAGCACCCTACAGGGAGGGCTTTTACCCGAAGCTTTCTTT.

This clonotype came up a few times. The chain recombines TRBV5-6 with TRBJ2-4, with 7 bases that match TRBD2. The CDR3 is 15 amino acids. Looked up from germline, CDR1 is SGHDT and CDR2 is YYEEEE. The J segment lost 3 bases and the V segment lost 6 bases, leaving 9 bases of the junction unmatched. DNA of the CDR3: TGTGCCAGCACCCCTATGGGGGGGGGCAAAAACATTCAGTACTTC. Translating gives CASTPMGGGKNIQYF.

This clonotype was seen a few times. The J gene is TRBJ1-6, the V gene TRBV30; D is possibly TRBD1 (5 bases). Per germline, CDR1 GTSNPN and CDR2 SVGIG (reference sequence). With 0 bases removed from V and 0 bases from J, the gap between germline ends came to 9 bases. The CDR3 length is 16 residues. The DNA for the CDR3 is TGTGCCTGGAGTGTACCCGGGGGCTCCTATAATTCACCCCTCCACTTT. As protein: CAWSVPGGSYNSPLHF.

With respect to this clonotype: A much bigger clone sits one base away, suggesting this may be a read error. The J gene is TRBJ2-1, the V gene TRBV12-3 or TRBV12-4; 8 bases are shared with TRBD1. The V segment lost 2 bases and the J segment 10 bases; nucleotides outside the gene matches: 10. The CDR3 length is 15 residues. Written as DNA, the CDR3 is TGTGCCAGCAGTTTAACAGGGGGACTTTTGTACGAGCAGTTCTTC. It encodes CASSLTGGLLYEQFF.